These 7 T cell receptor beta chains came from one sample sequenced in a study of cytomegalovirus exposure and HLA in healthy donors. TCRdb's copy holds only in-frame clones and misses some; the assay was immunoSEQ multiplex PCR. The sample has over 250,000 clones, roughly 87% seen once. Input material: PBMCs. Receptor source: a woman aged 25 to 39 in good health and CMV-seropositive.

As DNA, the CDR3 is TGTGCCAGCAGCTTCGGCTACAATGAGCAGTTCTTC. The encoded protein is CASSFGYNEQFF. This chain links TRBV7-2 with TRBJ2-1, with D hard to call. The CDR3 is made up of 12 amino acids. Germline lookup yields CDR1 SGHTA and CDR2 FQGNSA. Trimming took 3 bases from V and 3 from J, leaving 3 bases between them.

V usage is TRBV6-5 and J usage is TRBJ1-4; D remains unclear. V lost 1 base and J lost 2, with 8 bases in between. Germline V CDR1 and CDR2: MNHEY, SVGAGI. This CDR3 comprises 15 residues. For the CDR3, the DNA is TGTGCCAGCAGTTACTTCGGGTCCACTAATGAAAAACTGTTTTTT. This gives the protein CASSYFGSTNEKLFF.

The table lists this clone with a few counts. The V and J genes are TRBV19 and TRBJ2-7; D is unresolved. The CDR3 runs to 15 residues. V was cut by 3 bases and J by 2 bases, with 14 bases left in between. CDR1 LNHDA and CDR2 SQIVND come from the germline V gene (reference sequence). In nucleotides, the CDR3 is TGTGCCAGTAGTATTCAGCACAGCTGGGCCTACGAGCAGTACTTC. The encoded protein is CASSIQHSWAYEQYF.

This rearrangement joins TRBV27 to TRBJ2-7; 8 positions match TRBD1. V shed 8 bases and J 0 bases; nucleotides not matched to a gene: 12. The CDR3 covers 16 residues. Germline V gene lookup returns CDR1 MNHEY and CDR2 SMNVEV (reference sequence). The CDR3 region is CASGEAGGLLSYEQYF. CDR3 DNA sequence: TGTGCCAGCGGGGAGGCAGGGGGCCTTCTCTCCTACGAGCAGTACTTC.

V gene TRBV19 combines with J gene TRBJ1-1, with unresolved D. The ends were cut back, 4 bases at V and 1 base at J, with 13 bases in the middle. Germline CDR1 reads LNHDA; CDR2 reads SQIVND (reference sequence). The CDR3 consists of 15 residues. CDR3 residues: CASSRLELGNTEAFF. As DNA, the CDR3 is TGTGCCAGTAGTAGACTCGAGTTGGGGAACACTGAAGCTTTCTTT.

In this sample, this clone turned up once. This chain connects TRBV19 to TRBJ1-2; TRBD1 might be the D (6 bases). The CDR3 extends over 13 amino acids. From germline, CDR1 is LNHDA and CDR2 SQIVND (reference sequence). V was shortened by 6 bases and J by 8 bases, with 16 bases between the two germline ends. The CDR3 sequence is CASRSGPGGGYTF. CDR3 nucleotides: TGTGCCAGTAGGTCGGGCCCGGGGGGCGGCTACACCTTC.

CDR3 amino acids: CASTAIVYNEQFF. For the CDR3, the DNA is TGTGCCAGCACCGCTATTGTCTACAATGAGCAGTTCTTC. This chain connects TRBV2 to TRBJ2-1; D is ambiguous. Between the trimmed V and J ends, which lost 7 bases and 3 bases, there was a span of 10 bases. Germline V gene lookup returns CDR1 SNHLY and CDR2 FYNNEI. CDR3 size: 13 residues. The variable domain in full, completed from reference TRBV2 and TRBJ2-1, reads EPEVTQTPSHQVTQMGQEVILRCVPISNHLYFYWYRQILGQKVEFLVSFYNNEISEKSEIFDDQFSVERPDGSNFTLKIRSTKLEDSAMYFCASTAIVYNEQFFGPGTRLTVL.